This TCR beta chain derives from a study of T cells in Graves' hyperthyroidism and ophthalmopathy. Study results and caveats: Blood also showed most of the thyroid clonotypes that were expanded above 0.001. Through a model of 13 V-J features, ophthalmopathy was separated from stable hyperthyroidism.

It was RNA transcripts that yielded the amplified TCR beta CDR3 regions. RT-PCR in the first round (using the HTBI primer set) targeted the TCR CDR3. A single record per CDR3 protein comes from TCRdb applying MiXCR to the multiplex PCR reads. The sample holds under 400,000 distinct CDR3 sequences, around 25% seen once. Germline V gives CDR1 MNHNS, CDR2 SASEGT. V lost 4 bases and J 7 bases, leaving 14 bases between the germline ends. The CDR3 covers 14 residues. This clonotype was observed a handful of times. The antigen remains unidentified. This chain joins TRBV6-1 and TRBJ1-5, with unresolved D. The receptor was derived from a man aged 45-65 years with Graves' hyperthyroidism. The material sequenced was blood. The CDR3 reads CASSAANLGQPQHF. The CDR3 DNA reads TGTGCCAGCAGTGCTGCGAACCTCGGGCAGCCCCAGCATTTT.